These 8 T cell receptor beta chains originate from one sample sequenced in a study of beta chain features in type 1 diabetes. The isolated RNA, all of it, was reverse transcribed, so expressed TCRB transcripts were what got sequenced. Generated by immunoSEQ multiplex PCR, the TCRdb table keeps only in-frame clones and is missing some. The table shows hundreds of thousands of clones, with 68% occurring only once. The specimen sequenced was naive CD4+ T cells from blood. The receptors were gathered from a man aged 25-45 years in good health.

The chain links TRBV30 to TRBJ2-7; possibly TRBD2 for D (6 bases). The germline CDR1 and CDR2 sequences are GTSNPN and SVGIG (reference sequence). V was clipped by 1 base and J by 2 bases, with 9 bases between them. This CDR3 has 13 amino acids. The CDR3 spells CAWSGGDPYEQYF. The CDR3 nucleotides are TGTGCCTGGAGTGGGGGGGATCCCTACGAGCAGTACTTC.

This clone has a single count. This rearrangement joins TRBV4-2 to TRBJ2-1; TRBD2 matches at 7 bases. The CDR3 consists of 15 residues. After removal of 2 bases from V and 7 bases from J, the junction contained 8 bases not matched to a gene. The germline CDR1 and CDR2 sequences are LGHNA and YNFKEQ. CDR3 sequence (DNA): TGTGCCAGCAGCCAATTGGTCTTACTAGCGAATGAGCAGTTCTTC. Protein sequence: CASSQLVLLANEQFF.

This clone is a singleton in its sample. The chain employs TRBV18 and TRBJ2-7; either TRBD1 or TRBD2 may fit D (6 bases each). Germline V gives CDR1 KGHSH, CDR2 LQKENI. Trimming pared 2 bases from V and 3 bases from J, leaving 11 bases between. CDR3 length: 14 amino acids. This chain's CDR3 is CASSPRGGHYEQYF. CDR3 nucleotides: TGTGCCAGCTCACCAAGAGGGGGGCACTACGAGCAGTACTTC.

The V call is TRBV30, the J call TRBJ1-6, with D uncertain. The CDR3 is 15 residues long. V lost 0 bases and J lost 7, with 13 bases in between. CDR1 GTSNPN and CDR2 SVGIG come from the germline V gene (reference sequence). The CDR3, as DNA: TGTGCCTGGAGTGTTAATGTTCTGCGCAATTCACCCCTCCACTTT. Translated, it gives CAWSVNVLRNSPLHF. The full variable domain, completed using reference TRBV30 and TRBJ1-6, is SQTIHQWPATLVQPVGSPLSLECTVEGTSNPNLYWYRQAAGRGLQLLFYSVGIGQISSEVPQNLSASRPQDRQFILSSKKLLLSDSGFYLCAWSVNVLRNSPLHFGNGTRLTVT.

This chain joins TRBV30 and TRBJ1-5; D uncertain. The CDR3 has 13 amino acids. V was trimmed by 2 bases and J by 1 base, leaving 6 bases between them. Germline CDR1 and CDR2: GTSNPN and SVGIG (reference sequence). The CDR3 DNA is TGTGCCTGGAGTATTACAAGCAATCAGCCCCAGCATTTT. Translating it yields CAWSITSNQPQHF.

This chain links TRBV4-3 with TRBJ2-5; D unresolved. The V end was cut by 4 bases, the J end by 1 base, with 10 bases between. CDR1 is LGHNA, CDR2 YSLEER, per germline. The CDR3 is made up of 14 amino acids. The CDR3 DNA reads TGCGCCAGCAGCCGAGTGGGGTTCCAAGAGACCCAGTACTTC. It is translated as CASSRVGFQETQYF.

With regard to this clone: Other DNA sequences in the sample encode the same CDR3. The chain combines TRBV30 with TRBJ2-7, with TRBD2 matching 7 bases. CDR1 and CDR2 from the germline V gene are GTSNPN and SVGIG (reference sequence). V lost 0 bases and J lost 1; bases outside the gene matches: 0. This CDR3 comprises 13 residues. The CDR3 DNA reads TGTGCCTGGAGTGTCGGGGGGTCCTACGAGCAGTACTTC. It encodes CAWSVGGSYEQYF.

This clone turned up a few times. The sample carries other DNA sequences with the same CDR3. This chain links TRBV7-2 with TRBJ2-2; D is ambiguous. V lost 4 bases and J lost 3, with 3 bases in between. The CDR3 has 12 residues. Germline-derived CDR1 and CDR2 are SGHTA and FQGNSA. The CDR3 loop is CASSSYTGELFF. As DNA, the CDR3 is TGTGCCAGCAGCTCCTACACCGGGGAGCTGTTTTTT.